This T cell receptor beta chain was recorded in a study of cytomegalovirus exposure and HLA in healthy donors. Study in general: In an earlier analysis, 95 million to 140 million unique TCR beta sequences were found from some 170 million T cells. Caucasian-associated ancestry cluster membership applied to approximately 81% of approximately 400 genotyped donors. Study-level points and caveats: Most TCR sequences were seen very rarely across donors, but some public TCRs occurred in many.

This CDR3 contains 18 residues. V trimming: 4 bases; J trimming: 0 bases; junction bases outside the gene matches: 9. In germline, CDR1 is MRHNA, CDR2 SNTAGT. The study ran its PCR with 60 Vbeta and 13 Jbeta primers. Sequenced by immunoSEQ multiplex PCR; TCRdb stores in-frame clones only, minus some. The sample yields 150,000 to 200,000 clones, about 78% seen once. Regarding this clone: The antigen is not known.

The gene calls are TRBV6-4 and TRBJ2-2, with 9 bases that match TRBD1. The sequence derives from a male donor in good health and CMV-seronegative. Sequencing used PBMCs. The CDR3 sequence: CASSAGTGQSANTGELFF. CDR3 DNA sequence: TGTGCCAGCAGTGCCGGGACAGGGCAATCCGCGAACACCGGGGAGCTGTTTTTT.